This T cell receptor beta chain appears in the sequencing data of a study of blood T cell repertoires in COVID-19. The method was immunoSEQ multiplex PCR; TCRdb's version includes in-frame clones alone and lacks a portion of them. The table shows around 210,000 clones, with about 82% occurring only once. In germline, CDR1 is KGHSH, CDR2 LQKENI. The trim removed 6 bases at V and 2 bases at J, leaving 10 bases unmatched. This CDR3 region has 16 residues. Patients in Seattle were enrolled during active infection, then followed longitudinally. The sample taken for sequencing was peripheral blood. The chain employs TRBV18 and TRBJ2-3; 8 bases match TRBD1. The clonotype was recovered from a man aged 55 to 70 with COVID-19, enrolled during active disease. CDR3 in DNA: TGTGCCAGCTCTCTCCGGGACAGGTCAGTCACAGATACGCAGTATTTT. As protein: CASSLRDRSVTDTQYF. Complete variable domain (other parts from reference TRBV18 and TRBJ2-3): NAGVMQNPRHLVRRRGQEARLRCSPMKGHSHVYWYRQLPEEGLKFMVYLQKENIIDESGMPKERFSAEFPKEGPSILRIQQVVRGDSAAYFCASSLRDRSVTDTQYFGPGTRLTVL.